The text below deals with one TCR beta chain. The data derive from a study of cytomegalovirus exposure and HLA in healthy donors. PCR employed 60 Vbeta and 13 Jbeta primers. Only in-frame clones appear in the TCRdb table, and some are missing; sequencing was by immunoSEQ multiplex PCR. Of about 120,000 clones in the sample, 74% were seen once. The sample comprised PBMCs. This clonotype was sampled from a human donor in good health.

Here the CDR3 DNA reads TGTGCCAGCAGCGCATCCGGGACAGGTCTCTACGAGCAGTACTTC. Encoded protein: CASSASGTGLYEQYF. The V call is TRBV13, the J call TRBJ2-7, with TRBD1 identical over 8 bases. The CDR3 runs to 15 residues. The V gene end was trimmed by 5 bases and the J gene end by 3 bases; junction bases not matched to a gene: 9. Per germline, CDR1 PRHDT and CDR2 FYEKMQ (reference sequence).